The clone carrying this T cell receptor beta chain was seen a handful of times. Its specificity is unknown. Then a second PCR, running about 7 to 11 cycles, was carried out with a sample-barcoded 5' primer and a J-beta primer mix. In TCRdb, the 5' RACE reads were re-called with MiXCR into one record per CDR3 protein. The sample has 1.8 million or so distinct CDR3 sequences; about two fifths are singletons. For every donor, a draw yielded 8.5 to 10 milliliters of peripheral blood. The data derive from a study of blood T cells in healthy people across ages. The CDR3 sequence is 15 residues long. Trimming shortened V by 4 bases and J by 1 base, and 13 bases separated the two germline ends. CDR1 and CDR2 (germline): SGHTA, FQGNSA. Study conclusions and caveats: Higher diversity and more naive CD4+ cells were features of long-lived donors, compared to aged donors. In the absence of known donor CMV status, changes in expanded clonotypes were possibly confounded. Per-million-T-cell TCR beta diversity fell roughly linearly with age.

The sequence was obtained from a human donor in good health. Material: blood. The chain has TRBV7-2 and TRBJ2-5, with TRBD2 as a possible D gene (6 bases). The DNA of the CDR3 is TGTGCCAGCAGCTCAGGACTATTCCTCCAAGAGACCCAGTACTTC. This codes for CASSSGLFLQETQYF.